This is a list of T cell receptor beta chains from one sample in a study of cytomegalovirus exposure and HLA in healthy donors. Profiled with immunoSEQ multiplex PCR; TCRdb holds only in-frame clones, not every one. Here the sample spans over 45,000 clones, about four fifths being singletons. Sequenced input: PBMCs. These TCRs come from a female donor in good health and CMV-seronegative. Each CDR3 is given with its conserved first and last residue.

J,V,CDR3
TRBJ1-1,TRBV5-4,CASRQDPMNTEAFF
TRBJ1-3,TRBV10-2,CASRDSRPRGGNTIYF
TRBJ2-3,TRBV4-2,CASSQVPSGGPTDTQYF
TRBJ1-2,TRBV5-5,CASSPREASYGYTF
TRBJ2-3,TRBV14,CASSQRGRTDTQYF
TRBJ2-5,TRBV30,CAWSPGGGSYQETQYF
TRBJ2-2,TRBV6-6,CASVYPEGTGELFF
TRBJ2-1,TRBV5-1,CASGREGQINEQFF
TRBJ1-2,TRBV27,CASSLSGFRGQGYGYTF
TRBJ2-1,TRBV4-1,CASSQEGGGYNEQFF
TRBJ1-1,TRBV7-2,CASSEGVSNTEAFF
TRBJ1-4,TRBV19,CASSQTGSLSRLFF
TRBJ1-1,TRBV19,CASSMSGRLRAFF
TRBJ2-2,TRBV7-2,CASSLERTSGGGNTGELFF
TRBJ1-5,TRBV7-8,CASSPEGTPSNQPQHF
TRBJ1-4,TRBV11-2,CASSPTGVEKLFF
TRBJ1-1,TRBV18,CASSEYRGNTEAFF
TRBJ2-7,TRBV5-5,CASSFRGGALSYEQYF
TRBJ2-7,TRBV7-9,CASSRDKAEQYF
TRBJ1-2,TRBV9,CASSVGARGSGGYTF